This T cell receptor beta chain was retrieved from a study of blood T cell repertoires in COVID-19. Study as a whole: There were acute and convalescent COVID-19 samples, and they came from the United States, Italy and Spain.

Original processing notes: Amplification with reference gene primers provided the estimates of nucleated cell counts. Assay: immunoSEQ multiplex PCR; the TCRdb copy retains only in-frame clones and omits some. The V and J calls and the clone size are those of that table, but D and trimming were determined from the DNA. The table shows 70,000 to 90,000 clones, with around 80% occurring only once. Per the germline V gene, CDR1 is MNHNY and CDR2 is SVGAGI (reference sequence). Trimming removed 7 bases from V and 2 bases from J, with 12 bases in between. The CDR3 contains 14 residues. This chain links TRBV6-6 with TRBJ1-5, with a tentative D call TRBD1 (5 bases). Material: peripheral blood. The TCR originated in a man aged 70-80 years with acute or convalescent COVID-19. The CDR3 DNA reads as TGTGCCAGCACGGACAACACAGGCAATCAGCCCCAGCATTTT. As protein: CASTDNTGNQPQHF.